The 15 T cell receptor beta chains listed next were all sequenced from one sample in a study of T cells after yellow fever vaccination. TCRdb analysed the 5' RACE reads with MiXCR anew, one entry per CDR3 protein. Here the sample spans roughly 310,000 distinct CDR3 sequences, about 3.5% being singletons. The source was PBMCs, collected on the day of the yellow fever booster vaccination. These receptors all stem from a man aged 18 to 35 who received the YFV17D yellow fever vaccine.

This clonotype turned up a few times. The V call is TRBV7-6, the J call TRBJ2-1; 7 positions agree with TRBD1. This CDR3 has 15 amino acids. With V trimmed by 1 base and J by 2 bases, 2 bases remained unmatched. Looked up from germline, CDR1 is SGHVS and CDR2 is FNYEAQ. In nucleotides, the CDR3 is TGTGCCAGCAGCTTAGTTAGGGGGCCCTACAATGAGCAGTTCTTC. It translates to CASSLVRGPYNEQFF.

In its sample, this clonotype was seen a few times. This chain uses TRBV7-2 with TRBJ2-3; D possibly matches TRBD1 or TRBD2 (5 bases each). The CDR3 consists of 16 residues. Trimming shortened V by 1 base and J by 2 bases, and 13 bases separated the two germline ends. CDR1 and CDR2 from the germline V gene are SGHTA and FQGNSA. Written as DNA, the CDR3 is TGTGCCAGCAGCTTAGTACTAGTAGGGGCCACAGATACGCAGTATTTT. It yields the protein CASSLVLVGATDTQYF.

The rearrangement links TRBV6-6 to TRBJ2-3; 13 bases map to TRBD2. V dropped 0 bases and J dropped 7; count of bases not matched to a gene: 4. The germline V gene has CDR1 MNHNY and CDR2 SVGAGI (reference sequence). This CDR3 contains 16 residues. CDR3 bases: TGTGCCAGCAGTTACTCCGGGACTAGCGGGGCTTATACGCAGTATTTT. It codes for CASSYSGTSGAYTQYF.

The chain recombines TRBV27 with TRBJ2-5; 9 bases align to TRBD2. The length of the CDR3 is 16 residues. V was pared by 6 bases and J by 5 bases, with 13 bases of the junction left unmatched. CDR1 MNHEY and CDR2 SMNVEV come from the germline V gene (reference sequence). The CDR3 bases are TGTGCCAGCAGAATCAGCGGGGGGCCGGTCTGGGAGACCCAGTACTTC. It translates to CASRISGGPVWETQYF.

The table lists this clonotype with many counts. The V gene is TRBV20-1, the J gene TRBJ2-3, with D maybe TRBD2 (5 bases). Trimming removed 7 bases at V and 3 bases at J, with 11 bases between. Germline CDR1 DFQATT, CDR2 SNEGSKA (reference sequence). The CDR3 runs to 12 residues. Written as DNA, the CDR3 is TGCAGTGGGAGGCTAGAGACAGATACGCAGTATTTT. Amino acids: CSGRLETDTQYF.

CDR3 coding DNA: TGTGCCATCAGTGAGTCGGAGGACAGGGGAATAGATACGCAGTATTTT. This encodes CAISESEDRGIDTQYF. The V and J genes are TRBV10-3 and TRBJ2-3, with 9 bases identical to TRBD1. After removal of 0 bases from V and 5 bases from J, the junction contained 6 bases not matched to a gene. This CDR3 has 16 residues. CDR1 is ENHRY and CDR2 is SYGVKD in the germline V gene.

There are many counts of this clonotype. The chain recombines TRBV4-1 with TRBJ2-7, with D possibly being TRBD2 (6 bases). V dropped 5 bases and J dropped 2 bases, with 13 bases sitting between them. The CDR3 extends over 14 amino acids. Germline V lookup: CDR1 MGHRA, CDR2 YSYEKL. The CDR3 sequence is CASSKGTGAYEQYF. For the CDR3, the DNA is TGCGCCAGCAGCAAAGGGACGGGGGCCTACGAGCAGTACTTC.

This clonotype was detected a few times. This chain uses TRBV6-1 with TRBJ2-5; TRBD1 matches at 7 bases. The CDR3 length is 13 residues. The V gene's germline CDR1 is MNHNS and CDR2 SASEGT. J lost 1 base, V lost 8 bases, and 4 bases had no gene match. The CDR3: CASGRTGQETQYF. The CDR3 bases are TGTGCCAGCGGTCGGACAGGCCAAGAGACCCAGTACTTC.

Only a few counts were recorded for this clonotype. At one of its ends the junction is not consistent with the germline gene, which may arise from a read error. The V gene is TRBV4-2, the J gene TRBJ2-1; tentative D call: TRBD2 (7 bases). The V gene's germline CDR1 is LGHNA and CDR2 YNFKEQ. The CDR3 runs to 13 residues. CDR3 protein: CASSQAPDGGQIF. For the CDR3, the DNA is TGTGCCAGCAGCCAAGCCCCGGACGGGGGGCAGATCTTC.

This clonotype was counted many times. V is TRBV7-2 and J is TRBJ1-5, with D tentatively TRBD1 (5 bases). Looked up from germline, CDR1 is SGHTA and CDR2 is FQGNSA. V dropped 4 bases and J dropped 1 base, with 14 bases sitting between them. CDR3 length: 16 amino acids. The CDR3 loop is CASSWDGLGSNQPQHF. CDR3 DNA sequence: TGTGCCAGCAGCTGGGACGGGCTAGGGAGCAATCAGCCCCAGCATTTT.

Ten or more counts support this clonotype. The gene calls are TRBV5-1 and TRBJ2-1; D remains ambiguous. CDR3 length: 14 amino acids. The V gene lost 1 base and the J gene lost 7 bases, with 12 bases spanning the gap. The germline gives CDR1 SGHRS, CDR2 YFSETQ. The CDR3 region is CASSLLPSRNEQFF. The CDR3, as DNA: TGCGCCAGCAGCTTGCTCCCCAGCCGGAATGAGCAGTTCTTC.

This clonotype was seen a handful of times. The rearrangement joins TRBV7-2 to TRBJ2-7, with a weak D call TRBD2 (5 bases). The CDR3 has 15 residues. Per the germline V gene, CDR1 is SGHTA and CDR2 is FQGNSA. V shed 2 bases and J shed 5 bases, with 16 bases lying between them. The CDR3 sequence is CASSLYAGPGNEQYF. CDR3 DNA sequence: TGTGCCAGCAGCTTATACGCGGGCCCTGGGAACGAGCAGTACTTC. Looking up the rest from reference TRBV7-2 and TRBJ2-7 gives the full variable domain: GAGVSQSPSNKVTEKGKDVELRCDPISGHTALYWYRQSLGQGLEFLIYFQGNSAPDKSGLPSDRFSAERTGGSVSTLTIQRTQQEDSAVYLCASSLYAGPGNEQYFGPGTRLTVT.

This clonotype appeared many times. V gene TRBV20-1 combines with J gene TRBJ2-7; 12 bases match TRBD2. The CDR3 extends over 15 amino acids. J lost 6 bases, V lost 3 bases, and 9 bases had no gene match. Germline values: CDR1 DFQATT, CDR2 SNEGSKA (reference sequence). CDR3 DNA sequence: TGCAGTGCTAGGGAAGGACTAGCGGGGTCACCCGAGCAGTACGTC. As protein: CSAREGLAGSPEQYV.

The J gene is TRBJ2-1, the V gene TRBV14; D may be TRBD1 or TRBD2 (5 bases each). In germline, CDR1 is SGHDN, CDR2 FVKESK. CDR3 length: 15 amino acids. Trimming took 6 bases from V and 0 from J, leaving 12 bases between them. CDR3 DNA: TGTGCCAGCAGTCAACCGAGGGGCTCCTACAATGAGCAGTTCTTC. This sequence encodes CASSQPRGSYNEQFF.

This clonotype was seen at least ten times. The chain's CDR3 is CASSIQGPGGDGYTF. The CDR3 nucleotides read TGTGCCAGCAGCATCCAAGGCCCAGGGGGCGATGGCTACACCTTC. The chain has TRBV12-3 or TRBV12-4 and TRBJ1-2; TRBD1 matches 8 bases. V lost 6 bases, J lost 6 bases, and 12 bases stayed unmatched. This CDR3 has 15 amino acids.